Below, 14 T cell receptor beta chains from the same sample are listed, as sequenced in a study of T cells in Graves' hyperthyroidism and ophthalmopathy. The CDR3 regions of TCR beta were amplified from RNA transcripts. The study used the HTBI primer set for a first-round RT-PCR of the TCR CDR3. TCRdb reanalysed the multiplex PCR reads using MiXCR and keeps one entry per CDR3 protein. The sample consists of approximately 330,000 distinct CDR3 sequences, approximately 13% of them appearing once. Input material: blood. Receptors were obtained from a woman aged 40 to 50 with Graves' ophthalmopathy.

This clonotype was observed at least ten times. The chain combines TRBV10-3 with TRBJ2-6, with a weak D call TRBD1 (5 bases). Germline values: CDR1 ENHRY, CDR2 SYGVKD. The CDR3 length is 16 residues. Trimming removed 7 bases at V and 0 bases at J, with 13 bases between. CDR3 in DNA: TGTGCCATCACTCGCGACAGCCTCTCTGGGGCCAACGTCCTGACTTTC. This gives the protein CAITRDSLSGANVLTF.

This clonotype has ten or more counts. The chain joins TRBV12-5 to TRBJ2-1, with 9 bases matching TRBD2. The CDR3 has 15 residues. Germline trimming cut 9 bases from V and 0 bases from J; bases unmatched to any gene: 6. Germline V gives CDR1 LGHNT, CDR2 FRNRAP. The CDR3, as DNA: TGTGCTAGGAAATTTAGCGGGAGCTCCTACAATGAGCAGTTCTTC. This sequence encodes CARKFSGSSYNEQFF.

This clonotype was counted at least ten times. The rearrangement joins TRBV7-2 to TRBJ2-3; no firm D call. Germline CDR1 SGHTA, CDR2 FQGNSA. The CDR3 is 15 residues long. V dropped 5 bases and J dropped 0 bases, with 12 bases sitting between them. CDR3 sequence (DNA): TGTGCCAGCAGCCCCAAGGGCGTGAGCACAGATACGCAGTATTTT. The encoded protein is CASSPKGVSTDTQYF. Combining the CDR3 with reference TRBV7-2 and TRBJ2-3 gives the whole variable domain GAGVSQSPSNKVTEKGKDVELRCDPISGHTALYWYRQSLGQGLEFLIYFQGNSAPDKSGLPSDRFSAERTGGSVSTLTIQRTQQEDSAVYLCASSPKGVSTDTQYFGPGTRLTVL.

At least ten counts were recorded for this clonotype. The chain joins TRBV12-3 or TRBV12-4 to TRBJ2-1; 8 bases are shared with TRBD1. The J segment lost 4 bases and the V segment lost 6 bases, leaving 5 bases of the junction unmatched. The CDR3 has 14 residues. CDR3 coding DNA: TGTGCCAGCAGCCCAGGGGGCCTGTACAATGAGCAGTTCTTC. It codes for CASSPGGLYNEQFF.

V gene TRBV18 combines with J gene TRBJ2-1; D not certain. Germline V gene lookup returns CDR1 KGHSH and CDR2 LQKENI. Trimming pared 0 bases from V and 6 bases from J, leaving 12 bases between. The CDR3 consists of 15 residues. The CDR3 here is CASSPPGRRFNEQFF. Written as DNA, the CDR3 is TGTGCCAGCTCACCACCAGGAAGGCGCTTCAATGAGCAGTTCTTC.

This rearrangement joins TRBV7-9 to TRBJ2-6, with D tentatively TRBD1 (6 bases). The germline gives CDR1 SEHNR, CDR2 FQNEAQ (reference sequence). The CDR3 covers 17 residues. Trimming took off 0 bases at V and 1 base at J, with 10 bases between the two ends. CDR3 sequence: CASSLATGASGANVLTF. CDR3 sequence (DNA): TGTGCCAGCAGCTTAGCGACAGGCGCGTCTGGGGCCAACGTCCTGACTTTC.

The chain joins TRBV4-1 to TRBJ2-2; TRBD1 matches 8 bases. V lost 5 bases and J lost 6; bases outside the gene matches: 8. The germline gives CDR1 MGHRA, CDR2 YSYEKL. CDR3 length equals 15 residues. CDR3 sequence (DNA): TGCGCCAGCAGCACTTCTTCAGGGGGCCCCGGGGAGCTGTTTTTT. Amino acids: CASSTSSGGPGELFF.

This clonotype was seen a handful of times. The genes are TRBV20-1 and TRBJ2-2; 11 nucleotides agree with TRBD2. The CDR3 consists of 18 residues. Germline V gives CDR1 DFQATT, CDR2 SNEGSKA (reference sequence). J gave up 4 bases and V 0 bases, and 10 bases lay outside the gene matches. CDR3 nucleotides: TGCAGTGCTAGAGATCTCAGTAGCGGGAGGGCGGGCACCGGGGAGCTGTTTTTT. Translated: CSARDLSSGRAGTGELFF.

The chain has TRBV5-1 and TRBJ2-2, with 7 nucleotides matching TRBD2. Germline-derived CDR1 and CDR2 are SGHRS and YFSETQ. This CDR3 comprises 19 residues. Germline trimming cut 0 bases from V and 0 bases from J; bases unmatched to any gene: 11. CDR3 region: CASSLGLAATFANTGELFF. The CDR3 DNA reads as TGCGCCAGCAGCTTGGGGCTAGCGGCCACCTTCGCGAACACCGGGGAGCTGTTTTTT.

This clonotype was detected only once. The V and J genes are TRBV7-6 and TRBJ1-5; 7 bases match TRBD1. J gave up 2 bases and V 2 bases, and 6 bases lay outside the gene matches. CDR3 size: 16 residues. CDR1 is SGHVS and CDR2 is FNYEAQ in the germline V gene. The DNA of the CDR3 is TGTGCCAGCAGCTTATTTGGGACAGTTGGCAATCAGCCCCAGCATTTT. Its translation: CASSLFGTVGNQPQHF.

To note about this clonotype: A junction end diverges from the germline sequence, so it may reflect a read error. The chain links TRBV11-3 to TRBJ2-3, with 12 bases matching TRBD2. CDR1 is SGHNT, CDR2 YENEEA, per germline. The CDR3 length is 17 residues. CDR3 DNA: TGTGCCATCAGCTTCGGGACTAGCGGGTCTCGCACAGATACGCAGTATTTT. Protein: CAISFGTSGSRTDTQYF.

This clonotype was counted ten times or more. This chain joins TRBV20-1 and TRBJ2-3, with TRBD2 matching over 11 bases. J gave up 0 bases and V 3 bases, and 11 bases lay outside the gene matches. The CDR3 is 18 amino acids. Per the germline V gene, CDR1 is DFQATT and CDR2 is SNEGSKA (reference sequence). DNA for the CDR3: TGCAGTGCTAGCGGGTACTCGGGGACTAGCGGAAGCACAGATACGCAGTATTTT. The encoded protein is CSASGYSGTSGSTDTQYF.

The CDR3 region has the DNA TGCAGTGCTAGAGATGACGGGTGGGGGAGCTCCTACGAGCAGTACTTC. Protein product: CSARDDGWGSSYEQYF. The genes are TRBV20-1 and TRBJ2-7, with D tentatively TRBD1 or TRBD2 (5 bases each). The V end lost 0 bases, the J end lost 0 bases, and 15 bases lay between the germline ends. Germline CDR1 DFQATT, CDR2 SNEGSKA (reference sequence). This CDR3 contains 16 residues.

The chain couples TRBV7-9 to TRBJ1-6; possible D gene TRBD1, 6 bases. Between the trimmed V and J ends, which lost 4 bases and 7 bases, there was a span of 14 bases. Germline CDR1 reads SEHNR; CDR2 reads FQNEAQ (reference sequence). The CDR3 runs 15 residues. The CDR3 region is CASSYPRGENSPLHF. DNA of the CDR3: TGTGCCAGCAGCTACCCCAGGGGAGAGAATTCACCCCTCCACTTT.